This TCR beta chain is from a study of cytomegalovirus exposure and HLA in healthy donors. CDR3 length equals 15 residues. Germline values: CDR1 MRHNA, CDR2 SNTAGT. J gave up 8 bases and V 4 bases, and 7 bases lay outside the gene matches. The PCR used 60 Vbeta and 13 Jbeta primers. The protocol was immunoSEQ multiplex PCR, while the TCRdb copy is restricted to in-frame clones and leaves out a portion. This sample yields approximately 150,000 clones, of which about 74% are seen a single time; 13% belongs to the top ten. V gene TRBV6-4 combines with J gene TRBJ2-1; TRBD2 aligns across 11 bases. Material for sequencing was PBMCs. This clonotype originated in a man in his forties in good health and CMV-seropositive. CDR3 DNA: TGTGCCAGCAGTGCGGCTAGCGGGAGGTTAGATGAGCAGTTCTTC. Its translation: CASSAASGRLDEQFF.